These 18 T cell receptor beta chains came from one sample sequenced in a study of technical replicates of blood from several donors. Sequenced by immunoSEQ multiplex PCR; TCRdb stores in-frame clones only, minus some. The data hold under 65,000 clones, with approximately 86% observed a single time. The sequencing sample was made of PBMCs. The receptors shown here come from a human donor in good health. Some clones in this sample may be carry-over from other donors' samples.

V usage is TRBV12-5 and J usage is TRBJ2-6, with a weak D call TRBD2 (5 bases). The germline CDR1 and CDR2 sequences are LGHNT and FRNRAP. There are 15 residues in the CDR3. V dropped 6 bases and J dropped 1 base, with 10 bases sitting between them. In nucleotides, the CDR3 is TGTGCTAGTGGACTAACGGGGTCTGGGGCCAACGTCCTGACTTTC. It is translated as CASGLTGSGANVLTF.

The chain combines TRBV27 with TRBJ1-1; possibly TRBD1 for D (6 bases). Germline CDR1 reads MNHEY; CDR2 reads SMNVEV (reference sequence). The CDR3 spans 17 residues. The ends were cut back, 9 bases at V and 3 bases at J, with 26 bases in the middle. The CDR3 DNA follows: TGTGCCAGTCGATCAATAGCTAGGGGGATAGAGGACACTGAAGCTTTCTTT. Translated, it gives CASRSIARGIEDTEAFF.

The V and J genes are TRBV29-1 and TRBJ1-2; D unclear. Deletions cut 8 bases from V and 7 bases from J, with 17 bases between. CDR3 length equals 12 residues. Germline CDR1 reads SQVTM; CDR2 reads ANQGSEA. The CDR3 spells CSTWEGRSGYTF. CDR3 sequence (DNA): TGCAGCACATGGGAGGGTCGCAGTGGCTACACCTTC.

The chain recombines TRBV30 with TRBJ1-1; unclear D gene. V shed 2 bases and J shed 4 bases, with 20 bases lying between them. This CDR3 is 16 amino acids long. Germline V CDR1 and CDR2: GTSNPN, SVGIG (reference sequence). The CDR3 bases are TGTGCCTGGAGTCCATCTCACCAGGTATTGACCACTGAAGCTTTCTTT. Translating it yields CAWSPSHQVLTTEAFF.

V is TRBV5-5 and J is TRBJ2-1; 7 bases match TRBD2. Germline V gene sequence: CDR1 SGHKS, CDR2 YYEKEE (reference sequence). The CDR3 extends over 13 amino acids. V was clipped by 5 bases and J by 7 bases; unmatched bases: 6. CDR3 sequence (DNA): TGTGCCAGCAGTCGGACTAGAAGGAATGAGCAGTTCTTC. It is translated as CASSRTRRNEQFF.

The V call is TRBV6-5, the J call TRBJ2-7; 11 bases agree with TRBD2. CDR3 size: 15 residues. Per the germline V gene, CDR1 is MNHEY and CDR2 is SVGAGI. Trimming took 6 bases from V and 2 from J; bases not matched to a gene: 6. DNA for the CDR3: TGTGCCAGCAGCGACGGGACTAGCGGCACCTACGAGCAGTACTTC. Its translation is CASSDGTSGTYEQYF.

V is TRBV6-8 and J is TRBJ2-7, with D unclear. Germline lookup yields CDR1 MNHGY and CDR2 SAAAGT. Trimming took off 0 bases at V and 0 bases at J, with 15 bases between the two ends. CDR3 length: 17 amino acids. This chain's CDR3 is CASSYSMAPNPSYEQYF. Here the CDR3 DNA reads TGTGCCAGCAGTTACTCTATGGCCCCGAATCCCTCCTACGAGCAGTACTTC.

CDR3 loop: CASSVTGNNQPQHF. CDR3 DNA sequence: TGTGCCAGCAGTGTGACAGGGAACAATCAGCCCCAGCATTTT. The V call is TRBV6-1, the J call TRBJ1-5; the match to TRBD1 covers 7 bases. The CDR3 is 14 residues long. Losses at the gene ends were 4 bases for V and 3 bases for J; bases not matched to a gene: 3. Per germline, CDR1 MNHNS and CDR2 SASEGT.

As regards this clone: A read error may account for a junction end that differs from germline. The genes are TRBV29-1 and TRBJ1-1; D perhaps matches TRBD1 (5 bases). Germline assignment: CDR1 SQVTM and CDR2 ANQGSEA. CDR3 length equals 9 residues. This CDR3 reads CSVGTTVNF. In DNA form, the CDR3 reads TGCAGCGTTGGGACAACTGTCAATTTT.

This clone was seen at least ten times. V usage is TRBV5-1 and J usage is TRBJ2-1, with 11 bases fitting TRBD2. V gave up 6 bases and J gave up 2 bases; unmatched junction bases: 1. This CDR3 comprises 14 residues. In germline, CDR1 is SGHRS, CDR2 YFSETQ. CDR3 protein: CASTTSGAYNEQFF. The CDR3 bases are TGCGCCAGCACGACTAGCGGGGCCTACAATGAGCAGTTCTTC.

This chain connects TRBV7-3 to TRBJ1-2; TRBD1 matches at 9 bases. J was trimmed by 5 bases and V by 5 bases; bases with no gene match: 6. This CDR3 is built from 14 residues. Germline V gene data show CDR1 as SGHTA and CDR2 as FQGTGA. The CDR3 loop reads CASSVDRGQYGYTF. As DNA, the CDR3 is TGTGCCAGCAGCGTGGACAGGGGACAATATGGCTACACCTTC. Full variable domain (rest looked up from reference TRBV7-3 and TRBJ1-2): GAGVSQTPSNKVTEKGKYVELRCDPISGHTALYWYRQSLGQGPEFLIYFQGTGAADDSGLPNDRFFAVRPEGSVSTLKIQRTERGDSAVYLCASSVDRGQYGYTFGSGTRLTVV.

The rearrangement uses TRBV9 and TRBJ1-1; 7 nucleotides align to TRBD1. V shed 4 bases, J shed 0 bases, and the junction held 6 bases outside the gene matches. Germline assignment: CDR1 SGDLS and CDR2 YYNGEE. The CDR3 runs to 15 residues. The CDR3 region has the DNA TGTGCCAGCAGCTCGTGGACAGGCCTGAACACTGAAGCTTTCTTT. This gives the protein CASSSWTGLNTEAFF.

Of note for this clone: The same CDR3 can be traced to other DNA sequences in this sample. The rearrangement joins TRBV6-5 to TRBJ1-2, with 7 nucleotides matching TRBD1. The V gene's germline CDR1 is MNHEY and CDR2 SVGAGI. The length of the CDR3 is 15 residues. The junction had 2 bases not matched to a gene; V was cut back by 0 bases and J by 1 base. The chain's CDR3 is CASSYSRQGNYGYTF. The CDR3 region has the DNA TGTGCCAGCAGTTACTCGAGACAGGGTAACTATGGCTACACCTTC.

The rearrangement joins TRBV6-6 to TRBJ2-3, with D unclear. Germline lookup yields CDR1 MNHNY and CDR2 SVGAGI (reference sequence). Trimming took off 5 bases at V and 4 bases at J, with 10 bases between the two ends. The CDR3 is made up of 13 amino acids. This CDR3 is CASSTIVSDTQYF. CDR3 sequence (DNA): TGTGCCAGCAGTACTATAGTTTCAGATACGCAGTATTTT.

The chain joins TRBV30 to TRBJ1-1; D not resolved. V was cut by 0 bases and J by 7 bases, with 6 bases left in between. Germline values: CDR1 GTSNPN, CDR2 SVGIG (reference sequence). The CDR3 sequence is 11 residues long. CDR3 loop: CAWSVLGEAFF. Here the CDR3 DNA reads TGTGCCTGGAGTGTACTCGGTGAAGCTTTCTTT.

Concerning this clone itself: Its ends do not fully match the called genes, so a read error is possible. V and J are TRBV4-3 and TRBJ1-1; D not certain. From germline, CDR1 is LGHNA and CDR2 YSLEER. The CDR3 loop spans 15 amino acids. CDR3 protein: CASSQDPRRNAEAFF. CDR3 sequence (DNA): TGCGCCAGCAGCCAAGACCCCAGGAGGAACGCTGAAGCTTTCTTT.

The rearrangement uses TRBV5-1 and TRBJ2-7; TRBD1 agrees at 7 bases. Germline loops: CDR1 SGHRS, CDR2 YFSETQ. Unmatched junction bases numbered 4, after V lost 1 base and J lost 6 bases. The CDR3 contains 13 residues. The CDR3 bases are TGCGCCAGCAGCTTGACAGGGGATGGCGAGCAGTACTTC. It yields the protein CASSLTGDGEQYF.

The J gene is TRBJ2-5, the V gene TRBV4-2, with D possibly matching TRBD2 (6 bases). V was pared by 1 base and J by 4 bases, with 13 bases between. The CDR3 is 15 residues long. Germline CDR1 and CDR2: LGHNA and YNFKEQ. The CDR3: CASSQVGASAETQYF. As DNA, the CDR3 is TGTGCCAGCAGCCAAGTCGGCGCTAGCGCAGAGACCCAGTACTTC.